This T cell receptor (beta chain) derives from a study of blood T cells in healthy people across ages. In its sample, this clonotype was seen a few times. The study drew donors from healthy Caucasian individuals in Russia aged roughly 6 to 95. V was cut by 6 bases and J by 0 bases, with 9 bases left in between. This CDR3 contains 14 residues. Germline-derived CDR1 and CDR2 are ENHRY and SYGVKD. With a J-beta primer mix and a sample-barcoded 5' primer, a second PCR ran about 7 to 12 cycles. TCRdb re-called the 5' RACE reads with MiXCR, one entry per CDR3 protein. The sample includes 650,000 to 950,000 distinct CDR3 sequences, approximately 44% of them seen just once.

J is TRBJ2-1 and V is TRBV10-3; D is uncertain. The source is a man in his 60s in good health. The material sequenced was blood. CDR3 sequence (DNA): TGTGCCATCAGGGGCGAGGCCTCCTACAATGAGCAGTTCTTC. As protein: CAIRGEASYNEQFF.